One and the same sample provided the 18 T cell receptor beta chains below, sequenced in a study of blood T cell repertoires in COVID-19. This table comes from immunoSEQ multiplex PCR, and its TCRdb copy is limited to in-frame clones, with some not included. The repertoire holds some 52,000 clones, with roughly 87% as singletons. Sequenced: peripheral blood. These receptors all stem from a man in his sixties with active COVID-19.

CDR3 nucleotide sequence: TGTGCCAGCAGAACCGGGACAGGCCTTTACGGCTACACCTTC. Its protein product is CASRTGTGLYGYTF. The V call is TRBV27, the J call TRBJ1-2; TRBD1 aligns across 8 bases. The V gene's germline CDR1 is MNHEY and CDR2 SMNVEV (reference sequence). The CDR3 totals 14 residues. Trimming cost V 6 bases and J 8 bases; bases outside gene matches: 11.

This chain links TRBV29-1 with TRBJ2-5, with D possibly being TRBD2 (6 bases). This CDR3 region has 13 residues. Trimming stripped 6 bases from V and 3 bases from J, with 14 bases between. Germline V gene lookup returns CDR1 SQVTM and CDR2 ANQGSEA. The CDR3 region is CSVLDPGEETQYF. The DNA of the CDR3 is TGCAGCGTCCTGGACCCGGGGGAAGAGACCCAGTACTTC.

The rearrangement links TRBV27 to TRBJ2-1, with TRBD2 matching over 8 bases. The CDR3 totals 16 residues. Unmatched junction bases numbered 10, after V lost 6 bases and J lost 3 bases. The germline gives CDR1 MNHEY, CDR2 SMNVEV (reference sequence). CDR3 in DNA: TGTGCCAGCAGGCTTACCAGCGGGAGCTTCTACAATGAGCAGTTCTTC. Its translation is CASRLTSGSFYNEQFF.

The CDR3 reads CASSFGPGQGIYEQYF. CDR3 sequence (DNA): TGTGCCAGTAGTTTCGGACCGGGACAGGGTATCTACGAGCAGTACTTC. The V call is TRBV19, the J call TRBJ2-7, with 9 bases that match TRBD1. The CDR3 consists of 16 residues. Germline V gene data show CDR1 as LNHDA and CDR2 as SQIVND (reference sequence). With 5 bases clipped from V and 3 bases from J, the junction kept 11 bases outside the gene matches.

This clone was recorded once. V usage is TRBV27 and J usage is TRBJ1-2; no clear D gene. CDR3 size: 12 residues. V was cut by 8 bases and J by 5 bases, with 12 bases left in between. Germline values: CDR1 MNHEY, CDR2 SMNVEV (reference sequence). In DNA form, the CDR3 reads TGTGCCAGCGGTCTCGAGGGATATGGCTACACCTTC. It translates to CASGLEGYGYTF.

The gene calls are TRBV4-2 and TRBJ2-1; 8 bases are shared with TRBD2. V gave up 6 bases and J gave up 2 bases; unmatched junction bases: 9. Germline V gives CDR1 LGHNA, CDR2 YNFKEQ. This CDR3 spans 16 amino acids. The CDR3 reads CASSRKRERAYNEQFF. The CDR3 nucleotides read TGTGCCAGCAGTCGAAAGCGGGAGAGGGCCTACAATGAGCAGTTCTTC.

The CDR3 bases are TGTGCTAGTGGCTCAGGGACAGTAGCGGAGACCCAGTACTTC. This gives the protein CASGSGTVAETQYF. The rearrangement uses TRBV12-5 and TRBJ2-5, with 7 bases lining up with TRBD1. The CDR3 loop spans 14 amino acids. The ends lost 6 bases at V and 5 bases at J; junction bases unmatched: 9. Germline lookup yields CDR1 LGHNT and CDR2 FRNRAP.

This clone was recorded once. The chain has TRBV14 and TRBJ2-7; the D is unclear. V shed 1 base and J shed 6 bases, with 4 bases lying between them. The CDR3 has 11 residues. Germline CDR1 reads SGHDN; CDR2 reads FVKESK. The CDR3 bases are TGTGCCAGCAGCCAAGCGGTCGAGCAGTACTTC. Its translation is CASSQAVEQYF.

As regards this clone: One junction end does not reproduce the germline sequence, and a read error may be involved. This sample includes further DNA sequences coding for the same CDR3. The gene calls are TRBV25-1 and TRBJ1-6, with a possible D match to TRBD1 (5 bases). The CDR3 runs to 12 residues. In germline, CDR1 is MGHDK, CDR2 SYGVNS. The chain's CDR3 is CAAGPYNSPLHF. CDR3 DNA: TGTGCCGCGGGACCCTATAATTCGCCCCTCCACTTT. The variable domain in full, completed from reference TRBV25-1 and TRBJ1-6, reads EADIYQTPRYLVIGTGKKITLECSQTMGHDKMYWYQQDPGMELHLIHYSYGVNSTEKGDLSSESTVSRIRTEHFPLTLESARPSHTSQYLCAAGPYNSPLHFGNGTRLTVT.

This chain joins TRBV7-2 and TRBJ2-7; TRBD1 matches 11 bases. CDR1 is SGHTA and CDR2 is FQGNSA in the germline V gene. Trimming at V came to 5 bases and at J to 2 bases, leaving 14 bases not matched to a gene. The CDR3 runs 18 residues. This CDR3 is CASSHRTAGQGAPYEQYF. The DNA of the CDR3 is TGTGCCAGCAGCCATAGAACTGCTGGACAGGGGGCCCCCTACGAGCAGTACTTC. The whole variable domain, filled in from reference TRBV7-2 and TRBJ2-7, reads GAGVSQSPSNKVTEKGKDVELRCDPISGHTALYWYRQSLGQGLEFLIYFQGNSAPDKSGLPSDRFSAERTGGSVSTLTIQRTQQEDSAVYLCASSHRTAGQGAPYEQYFGPGTRLTVT.

The rearrangement uses TRBV4-3 and TRBJ2-3; D unclear. The germline gives CDR1 LGHNA, CDR2 YSLEER. The V gene lost 1 base and the J gene lost 5 bases, with 4 bases spanning the gap. The CDR3 extends over 12 amino acids. CDR3: CASSQAGDTQYF. As DNA, the CDR3 is TGCGCCAGCAGCCAAGCCGGAGATACGCAGTATTTT.

V gene TRBV5-4 combines with J gene TRBJ2-1; 9 bases match TRBD1. Germline assignment: CDR1 SGHNT and CDR2 YYREEE (reference sequence). The CDR3 sequence is 16 residues long. V lost 3 bases, J lost 3 bases, and 7 bases stayed unmatched. CDR3 sequence: CASSSGTGPLYNEQFF. CDR3 DNA: TGTGCCAGCAGCTCCGGGACAGGGCCACTCTACAATGAGCAGTTCTTC.

V and J are TRBV25-1 and TRBJ1-1; TRBD1 agrees at 8 bases. This CDR3 spans 13 amino acids. V shed 6 bases and J 11 bases; nucleotides not matched to a gene: 11. Germline loops: CDR1 MGHDK, CDR2 SYGVNS. CDR3 sequence: CASRDSDRAGAFF. CDR3 nucleotide sequence: TGTGCCAGCAGGGACTCGGACAGGGCTGGGGCTTTCTTT. Filled out from reference TRBV25-1 and TRBJ1-1, the complete variable domain reads EADIYQTPRYLVIGTGKKITLECSQTMGHDKMYWYQQDPGMELHLIHYSYGVNSTEKGDLSSESTVSRIRTEHFPLTLESARPSHTSQYLCASRDSDRAGAFFGQGTRLTVV.

The V and J genes are TRBV19 and TRBJ2-5; TRBD2 is a possible D gene (5 bases). The CDR3 consists of 14 residues. Germline-derived CDR1 and CDR2 are LNHDA and SQIVND (reference sequence). V gave up 0 bases and J gave up 6 bases, with 11 bases separating them. The CDR3 spells CASSIDPSGKTQYF. The CDR3 nucleotides read TGTGCCAGTAGTATAGACCCCAGCGGCAAGACCCAGTACTTC.

V usage is TRBV7-3 and J usage is TRBJ2-7; 11 bases fit TRBD1. The J segment lost 6 bases and the V segment lost 0 bases, leaving 1 base of the junction unmatched. CDR3 length: 14 residues. The V gene's germline CDR1 is SGHTA and CDR2 FQGTGA. CDR3 protein: CASSLTGTGGEQYF. The CDR3 DNA reads TGTGCCAGCAGCTTAACTGGGACAGGGGGCGAGCAGTACTTC.

The rearrangement joins TRBV2 to TRBJ2-2, with TRBD2 matching 13 bases. The germline V gene has CDR1 SNHLY and CDR2 FYNNEI. The CDR3 length is 14 residues. V was clipped by 6 bases and J by 6 bases; unmatched bases: 1. CDR3 DNA: TGTGCCAGCAGACTAGCGGGAGGGGCCGGGGAGCTGTTTTTT. It is translated as CASRLAGGAGELFF.

The CDR3 region has the DNA TGTGCCAGCAGCTTGAAACTAGCGGGGGTAATGGATGAGCAGTTCTTC. Amino acids: CASSLKLAGVMDEQFF. The chain is built from TRBV5-4 and TRBJ2-1; 11 positions match TRBD2. The ends lost 1 base at V and 8 bases at J; junction bases unmatched: 8. Germline CDR1 SGHNT, CDR2 YYREEE (reference sequence). This CDR3 spans 16 amino acids.

The chain joins TRBV6-5 to TRBJ1-2; D uncertain. Trimming shortened V by 10 bases and J by 1 base, and 16 bases separated the two germline ends. CDR3 size: 14 residues. Germline V gives CDR1 MNHEY, CDR2 SVGAGI. CDR3 nucleotide sequence: TGTGCCACAACGATCCGAACCAGTAACTATGGCTACACCTTC. It translates to CATTIRTSNYGYTF.